These 29 T cell receptor beta chains were all obtained from the same sample, sequenced in a study of cytomegalovirus exposure and HLA in healthy donors. TCRdb's copy holds only in-frame clones and misses some; the assay was immunoSEQ multiplex PCR. The sample yields 300,000 to 400,000 clones, roughly 88% seen once. The sequencing input was PBMCs. The receptors originated from a woman younger than 35 in good health and CMV-seronegative.

This clone has just a few counts. The chain carries TRBV13 and TRBJ1-3, with 10 nucleotides matching TRBD1. The CDR3 is 15 amino acids. Germline V gives CDR1 PRHDT, CDR2 FYEKMQ (reference sequence). V dropped 4 bases and J dropped 2; count of bases not matched to a gene: 2. The CDR3 spells CASSSGTGAGNTIYF. The CDR3 coding sequence is TGTGCCAGCAGCTCCGGGACAGGGGCTGGAAACACCATATATTTT.

The DNA for the CDR3 is TGTGCCAGCAGTTTATCGATTTATGCGGGAGTTTACGAGCAGTACTTC. Its protein product is CASSLSIYAGVYEQYF. The chain combines TRBV27 with TRBJ2-7; 7 bases match TRBD2. V shed 0 bases, J shed 4 bases, and the junction held 9 bases outside the gene matches. The CDR3 contains 16 residues. Germline V gives CDR1 MNHEY, CDR2 SMNVEV (reference sequence).

This chain joins TRBV30 and TRBJ2-1; no clear D gene. The germline V gene has CDR1 GTSNPN and CDR2 SVGIG (reference sequence). The CDR3 runs 12 residues. The germline V and J ends were trimmed by 5 bases and 6 bases, with 11 bases remaining between them. Here the CDR3 reads CAWAGLFNEQFF. The CDR3 DNA follows: TGTGCCTGGGCCGGGTTGTTCAATGAGCAGTTCTTC.

V gene TRBV9 combines with J gene TRBJ1-5; no definite D call. The CDR3 covers 13 residues. From germline, CDR1 is SGDLS and CDR2 YYNGEE. V lost 0 bases and J 4 bases, leaving 5 bases between the germline ends. This chain's CDR3 is CASSVGENQPQHF. CDR3 nucleotide sequence: TGTGCCAGCAGCGTAGGGGAGAATCAGCCCCAGCATTTT.

This clone turned up a few times. The chain is built from TRBV6-5 and TRBJ2-7; TRBD2 matches at 10 bases. The ends lost 4 bases at V and 3 bases at J; junction bases unmatched: 3. Germline V gene data show CDR1 as MNHEY and CDR2 as SVGAGI. This CDR3 is built from 14 residues. CDR3 bases: TGTGCCAGCAGTTCCGGACTAGCGGTCTACGAGCAGTACTTC. Translation: CASSSGLAVYEQYF.

V usage is TRBV30 and J usage is TRBJ2-1; 8 positions match TRBD2. This CDR3 region has 14 residues. V shed 2 bases, J shed 7 bases, and the junction held 7 bases outside the gene matches. Germline V lookup: CDR1 GTSNPN, CDR2 SVGIG (reference sequence). The CDR3 region is CAWSLSGRWNEQFF. CDR3 DNA: TGTGCCTGGAGTTTAAGCGGGAGATGGAATGAGCAGTTCTTC.

J is TRBJ1-5 and V is TRBV6-5; D unclear. This CDR3 region has 13 residues. Trimming took 5 bases from V and 4 from J, leaving 9 bases between them. Germline V gene lookup returns CDR1 MNHEY and CDR2 SVGAGI. The CDR3 bases are TGTGCCAGCAGTCCGGTTGCAAATCAGCCCCAGCATTTT. This gives the protein CASSPVANQPQHF.

The chain is built from TRBV5-1 and TRBJ2-3; tentatively, D is TRBD2 (6 bases). The CDR3 has 19 residues. V was shortened by 0 bases and J by 0 bases, with 20 bases between the two germline ends. Germline CDR1 SGHRS, CDR2 YFSETQ. The CDR3 loop is CASSLGLRDLLSSTDTQYF. The CDR3 region has the DNA TGCGCCAGCAGCTTGGGTCTCCGGGACTTACTTTCTAGCACAGATACGCAGTATTTT. The entire variable domain, with the rest obtained from reference TRBV5-1 and TRBJ2-3, is as follows: KAGVTQTPRYLIKTRGQQVTLSCSPISGHRSVSWYQQTPGQGLQFLFEYFSETQRNKGNFPGRFSGRQFSNSRSEMNVSTLELGDSALYLCASSLGLRDLLSSTDTQYFGPGTRLTVL.

This chain connects TRBV5-4 to TRBJ2-1; 9 bases match TRBD1. CDR3 length equals 16 residues. The V segment lost 0 bases and the J segment 6 bases; nucleotides outside the gene matches: 7. Germline-derived CDR1 and CDR2 are SGHNT and YYREEE (reference sequence). Here the CDR3 DNA reads TGTGCCAGCAGCTTGGGCCGGACAGGGGTGGGCAATGAGCAGTTCTTC. It specifies CASSLGRTGVGNEQFF. Using reference TRBV5-4 and TRBJ2-1 for the parts outside the CDR3, the full variable domain is ETGVTQSPTHLIKTRGQQVTLRCSSQSGHNTVSWYQQALGQGPQFIFQYYREEENGRGNFPPRFSGLQFPNYSSELNVNALELDDSALYLCASSLGRTGVGNEQFFGPGTRLTVL.

The rearrangement uses TRBV5-4 and TRBJ1-2, with TRBD1 as a possible D gene (6 bases). The CDR3 is 15 amino acids. Germline V gives CDR1 SGHNT, CDR2 YYREEE (reference sequence). Trimming pared 8 bases from V and 0 bases from J, leaving 17 bases between. The DNA of the CDR3 is TGTGCCAGTCAAGTCGACAGGCGCTCTAACTATGGCTACACCTTC. It is translated as CASQVDRRSNYGYTF.

V usage is TRBV28 and J usage is TRBJ2-5; 7 bases map to TRBD1. Germline V CDR1 and CDR2: MDHEN, SYDVKM. V was clipped by 3 bases and J by 4 bases; unmatched bases: 20. CDR3 length: 19 residues. In DNA form, the CDR3 reads TGTGCCAGCAGTTTGCTAAGGACCCGACAGGGAAGGTTTGGAGAGACCCAGTACTTC. Translation: CASSLLRTRQGRFGETQYF. Full variable domain (remainder filled in from reference TRBV28 and TRBJ2-5): DVKVTQSSRYLVKRTGEKVFLECVQDMDHENMFWYRQDPGLGLRLIYFSYDVKMKEKGDIPEGYSVSREKKERFSLILESASTNQTSMYLCASSLLRTRQGRFGETQYFGPGTRLLVL.

V gene TRBV27 combines with J gene TRBJ2-2, with D possibly being TRBD1 or TRBD2 (9 bases each). Per germline, CDR1 MNHEY and CDR2 SMNVEV (reference sequence). The CDR3 runs to 19 residues. Trimming removed 7 bases from V and 5 bases from J, with 29 bases in between. The CDR3 region is CASKGTGTRDSGGTGELFF. The CDR3, as DNA: TGTGCCAGCAAAGGGACAGGGACCCGCGATAGCGGGGGAACCGGGGAGCTGTTTTTT.

The chain is built from TRBV25-1 and TRBJ2-7; the match to TRBD2 covers 7 bases. The CDR3 is 17 amino acids. V gave up 1 base and J gave up 2 bases; unmatched junction bases: 11. In germline, CDR1 is MGHDK, CDR2 SYGVNS. Here the CDR3 reads CASSEWEGSRGTYEQYF. The DNA of the CDR3 is TGTGCCAGCAGTGAATGGGAGGGCAGTCGGGGAACCTACGAGCAGTACTTC.

This chain connects TRBV25-1 to TRBJ2-7; 10 bases line up with TRBD2. The germline gives CDR1 MGHDK, CDR2 SYGVNS. V shed 4 bases and J 2 bases; nucleotides not matched to a gene: 14. The length of the CDR3 is 18 residues. CDR3 nucleotides: TGTGCCAGCAGTGGCAGGTCTGTCCCTAGCGGGAGTACCTACGAGCAGTACTTC. Amino acid sequence: CASSGRSVPSGSTYEQYF.

V is TRBV6-5 and J is TRBJ1-3; D might be TRBD1 (6 bases). The V gene's germline CDR1 is MNHEY and CDR2 SVGAGI. The V gene lost 4 bases and the J gene lost 0 bases, with 10 bases spanning the gap. This CDR3 is 15 amino acids long. This CDR3 is CASSLQGHSGNTIYF. Here the CDR3 DNA reads TGTGCCAGCAGTTTACAGGGCCACTCTGGAAACACCATATATTTT.

This clone is a singleton in its sample. The chain recombines TRBV11-2 with TRBJ2-7, with 9 bases fitting TRBD2. Germline V gene sequence: CDR1 SGHAT, CDR2 FQNNGV. The CDR3 totals 14 residues. Losses at the gene ends were 10 bases for V and 2 bases for J; bases not matched to a gene: 9. CDR3 DNA: TGTGCCACCCAAATTAGCGGGGGTGCCTACGAGCAGTACTTC. This translates into CATQISGGAYEQYF.

The chain employs TRBV28 and TRBJ1-5, with 8 nucleotides matching TRBD1. The CDR3 spans 14 residues. Looked up from germline, CDR1 is MDHEN and CDR2 is SYDVKM. The trim removed 5 bases at V and 7 bases at J, leaving 7 bases unmatched. Here the CDR3 reads CASSTGGRGQPQHF. The CDR3, as DNA: TGTGCCAGCAGTACAGGGGGAAGAGGACAGCCCCAGCATTTT.

The DNA of the CDR3 is TGTGCCAGTAGTGCAGGCCAGTTCAACAATGAGCAGTTCTTC. As protein: CASSAGQFNNEQFF. V usage is TRBV19 and J usage is TRBJ2-1; the D is unclear. Per the germline V gene, CDR1 is LNHDA and CDR2 is SQIVND (reference sequence). The CDR3 spans 14 residues. Trimming stripped 5 bases from V and 5 bases from J, with 13 bases between.

The table lists this clone with a few counts. The CDR3 here is CAISGPDRGNTEAFF. Here the CDR3 DNA reads TGTGCCATCAGTGGGCCCGACAGGGGGAACACTGAAGCTTTCTTT. The V gene is TRBV10-3, the J gene TRBJ1-1; TRBD1 agrees at 8 bases. V was clipped by 4 bases and J by 1 base; unmatched bases: 5. Per germline, CDR1 ENHRY and CDR2 SYGVKD. There are 15 residues in the CDR3.

The chain employs TRBV2 and TRBJ1-1, with D possibly TRBD1 on 5 matching bases. Deletions cut 9 bases from V and 4 bases from J, with 12 bases between. The CDR3 is 12 residues long. CDR1 and CDR2 (germline): SNHLY, FYNNEI. The CDR3 DNA follows: TGTGCCAGTCAGGGATCTGGCACTGAAGCTTTCTTT. Protein: CASQGSGTEAFF.

The CDR3 loop is CASSLKGASDTQYF. CDR3 DNA: TGTGCCAGCAGTTTAAAAGGGGCCTCAGATACGCAGTATTTT. The chain combines TRBV27 with TRBJ2-3; possible D gene TRBD1, 5 bases. CDR3 length: 14 amino acids. Trimming shortened V by 2 bases and J by 4 bases, and 10 bases separated the two germline ends. Germline V gene data show CDR1 as MNHEY and CDR2 as SMNVEV (reference sequence).

The gene calls are TRBV29-1 and TRBJ1-2; the D gene is possibly TRBD1 (5 bases). Germline V lookup: CDR1 SQVTM, CDR2 ANQGSEA. The CDR3 is 14 residues long. The V end lost 6 bases, the J end lost 4 bases, and 18 bases lay between the germline ends. In nucleotides, the CDR3 is TGCAGCGTCGAGTGGGGGGGAGGTCCCTATGGCTACACCTTC. Its translation: CSVEWGGGPYGYTF.

The V and J genes are TRBV6-5 and TRBJ1-4, with TRBD1 matching 8 bases. The V and J ends lost 3 bases and 6 bases, in that order; junction bases with no gene match: 6. The CDR3 contains 15 residues. The germline CDR1 and CDR2 sequences are MNHEY and SVGAGI. The CDR3 loop reads CASSYTTGDHEKLFF. Here the CDR3 DNA reads TGTGCCAGCAGTTATACGACAGGGGATCATGAAAAACTGTTTTTT.

This chain links TRBV6-1 with TRBJ1-5, with D possibly being TRBD1 (5 bases). There are 16 residues in the CDR3. The V end lost 2 bases, the J end lost 2 bases, and 13 bases lay between the germline ends. Germline CDR1 reads MNHNS; CDR2 reads SASEGT. CDR3 region: CASSEWRGVGNQPQHF. The CDR3, as DNA: TGTGCCAGCAGTGAATGGAGGGGAGTAGGCAATCAGCCCCAGCATTTT.

This chain joins TRBV5-1 and TRBJ2-3; the match to TRBD2 covers 9 bases. The CDR3 length is 16 residues. CDR1 is SGHRS, CDR2 YFSETQ, per germline. V lost 4 bases to trimming and J lost 4 bases; unmatched junction nucleotides: 10. For the CDR3, the DNA is TGCGCCAGCAGCGTCTCCTCTAGCGGGGAGGCAGATACGCAGTATTTT. This encodes CASSVSSSGEADTQYF.

The J gene is TRBJ2-7, the V gene TRBV4-1; possible D gene TRBD2, 6 bases. The CDR3 is 14 amino acids. The germline V gene has CDR1 MGHRA and CDR2 YSYEKL. The V and J ends lost 4 bases and 1 base respectively, with 11 bases between them. Here the CDR3 reads CASSPRSGSYEQYF. Here the CDR3 DNA reads TGCGCCAGCAGCCCGAGGAGCGGGTCCTACGAGCAGTACTTC.

V is TRBV4-1 and J is TRBJ2-4; weak D call: TRBD1 (5 bases). Trimming stripped 1 base from V and 0 bases from J, with 10 bases between. The germline CDR1 and CDR2 sequences are MGHRA and YSYEKL. The CDR3 loop spans 16 amino acids. Here the CDR3 DNA reads TGCGCCAGCAGCCAAGGAGGACACCTAGCCAAAAACATTCAGTACTTC. Its protein product is CASSQGGHLAKNIQYF.

V is TRBV10-1 and J is TRBJ1-6; no clear D gene. The V and J ends lost 3 bases and 6 bases respectively, with 9 bases between them. Germline V gives CDR1 WNHNN, CDR2 SYGVQD (reference sequence). The CDR3 sequence is 14 residues long. The chain's CDR3 is CASSDNGFNSPLHF. The CDR3, as DNA: TGCGCCAGCAGTGACAACGGGTTTAATTCACCCCTCCACTTT.

V is TRBV4-1 and J is TRBJ2-7; D is perhaps TRBD1 (6 bases). Germline V CDR1 and CDR2: MGHRA, YSYEKL. The CDR3 is made up of 14 amino acids. The germline V and J ends were trimmed by 3 bases and 5 bases, with 14 bases remaining between them. In nucleotides, the CDR3 is TGCGCCAGCAGCCACTTGGGACAACGGAACGAGCAGTACTTC. This translates into CASSHLGQRNEQYF.